The entry below gives a single T cell receptor (beta chain) sequence along with its context. Germline V CDR1 and CDR2: SNHLY, FYNNEI. Trimming removed 4 bases from V and 7 bases from J, with 20 bases in between. The CDR3 is 15 residues long. The data stem from a study of blood T cell repertoires in COVID-19. Generated by immunoSEQ multiplex PCR, the TCRdb table keeps only in-frame clones and is missing some. Of about 130,000 clones listed, approximately 88% are singletons. The chain carries TRBV2 and TRBJ2-7, with D maybe TRBD2 (5 bases). Sequences were obtained from peripheral blood. This sequence was found in a man aged 65 to 85 with active COVID-19. The CDR3 here is CASSARALALEEQYF. The DNA of the CDR3 is TGTGCCAGCAGTGCCCGTGCGCTAGCACTAGAAGAGCAGTACTTC.